One sample yielded the 17 T cell receptor beta chains listed below, sequenced in a study of cytomegalovirus exposure and HLA in healthy donors. The PCR employed 60 Vbeta primers together with 13 Jbeta primers. Sequencing used immunoSEQ multiplex PCR; TCRdb keeps in-frame clones, though not all of them. In total, the table holds 150,000 to 200,000 clones. Sequences were obtained from PBMCs. All receptors come from a woman aged 18-30 years in good health and CMV-seropositive.

V usage is TRBV6-1 and J usage is TRBJ1-2, with TRBD1 matching 9 bases. The CDR3 consists of 14 residues. J gave up 8 bases and V 6 bases, and 10 bases lay outside the gene matches. Germline CDR1 reads MNHNS; CDR2 reads SASEGT. As DNA, the CDR3 is TGTGCCAGCAGGTCCCGGGACAGGGTCGGGGGCTACACCTTC. Amino acid sequence: CASRSRDRVGGYTF.

The V gene is TRBV2, the J gene TRBJ2-1; TRBD2 matches at 12 bases. The CDR3 runs 15 residues. Germline V gene sequence: CDR1 SNHLY, CDR2 FYNNEI. With V trimmed by 7 bases and J by 7 bases, 8 bases remained unmatched. CDR3 sequence: CASILGLAGMNEQFF. The DNA of the CDR3 is TGTGCCAGCATCCTTGGACTAGCGGGAATGAATGAGCAGTTCTTC.

This chain connects TRBV5-6 to TRBJ2-7, with TRBD1 matching over 7 bases. Germline loops: CDR1 SGHDT, CDR2 YYEEEE. This CDR3 has 16 residues. The V segment lost 5 bases and the J segment 2 bases; nucleotides outside the gene matches: 13. The CDR3 nucleotides are TGTGCCAGCAGGTTTGGATTAACAGGGGTTGCCTACGAGCAGTACTTC. Translating gives CASRFGLTGVAYEQYF. Variable domain in full (rest from reference TRBV5-6 and TRBJ2-7): DAGVTQSPTHLIKTRGQQVTLRCSPKSGHDTVSWYQQALGQGPQFIFQYYEEEERQRGNFPDRFSGHQFPNYSSELNVNALLLGDSALYLCASRFGLTGVAYEQYFGPGTRLTVT.

The rearrangement links TRBV4-3 to TRBJ2-1, with D possibly being TRBD1 (7 bases). The CDR3 has 17 residues. Looked up from germline, CDR1 is LGHNA and CDR2 is YSLEER. Trimming removed 0 bases from V and 0 bases from J, with 12 bases in between. CDR3 sequence: CASSQDLEGASYNEQFF. As DNA, the CDR3 is TGCGCCAGCAGCCAAGATTTGGAGGGGGCCTCCTACAATGAGCAGTTCTTC.

The V call is TRBV30, the J call TRBJ1-3, with D possibly matching TRBD1 (5 bases). Germline V gene sequence: CDR1 GTSNPN, CDR2 SVGIG (reference sequence). Trimming took off 4 bases at V and 0 bases at J, with 10 bases between the two ends. This CDR3 has 14 amino acids. CDR3: CAWNHRISGNTIYF. CDR3 DNA: TGTGCCTGGAACCACAGGATCTCTGGAAACACCATATATTTT.

The rearrangement uses TRBV19 and TRBJ1-1; a possible D gene is TRBD1 (5 bases). Germline CDR1 reads LNHDA; CDR2 reads SQIVND (reference sequence). Trimming shortened V by 8 bases and J by 4 bases, and 14 bases separated the two germline ends. This CDR3 comprises 13 residues. CDR3 nucleotide sequence: TGTGCCAGTGGCTTAGGAGGGACCACTGAAGCTTTCTTT. Its translation: CASGLGGTTEAFF.

This sequence joins TRBV7-9 and TRBJ1-2, with 8 bases lining up with TRBD1. The germline V gene encodes CDR1 SEHNR and CDR2 FQNEAQ (reference sequence). The trim removed 4 bases at V and 3 bases at J, leaving 1 base unmatched. This CDR3 has 13 residues. The CDR3 sequence: CASSSTGDYGYTF. The DNA for the CDR3 is TGTGCCAGCAGCTCGACAGGGGACTATGGCTACACCTTC.

As to this clone: The same CDR3 can be traced to other DNA sequences in this sample. The chain carries TRBV5-1 and TRBJ2-5; weak D call: TRBD2 (6 bases). CDR1 and CDR2 from the germline V gene are SGHRS and YFSETQ. This CDR3 contains 14 residues. With 0 bases removed from V and 2 bases from J, the gap between germline ends came to 8 bases. CDR3 nucleotide sequence: TGCGCCAGCAGCTTGGGAAGCGGGCAAGAGACCCAGTACTTC. As protein: CASSLGSGQETQYF.

V and J are TRBV29-1 and TRBJ1-1; D not resolved. Trimming took 4 bases from V and 1 from J, leaving 7 bases between them. The germline gives CDR1 SQVTM, CDR2 ANQGSEA. The CDR3 runs 12 residues. In DNA, the CDR3 is TGCAGCGTTGTGGTACAGAACACTGAAGCTTTCTTT. Residues: CSVVVQNTEAFF. Variable domain in full (rest from reference TRBV29-1 and TRBJ1-1): SAVISQKPSRDICQRGTSLTIQCQVDSQVTMMFWYRQQPGQSLTLIATANQGSEATYESGFVIDKFPISRPNLTFSTLTVSNMSPEDSSIYLCSVVVQNTEAFFGQGTRLTVV.

The chain employs TRBV11-2 and TRBJ2-3; TRBD2 aligns across 9 bases. Trimming took 5 bases from V and 4 from J; bases not matched to a gene: 16. Germline V lookup: CDR1 SGHAT, CDR2 FQNNGV. This CDR3 spans 18 amino acids. The CDR3 nucleotides read TGTGCCAGCAGCCCGTTCGGTGCGCGGGGGGGCGGGGCAGATACGCAGTATTTT. Translation: CASSPFGARGGGADTQYF. Drawing the rest from reference TRBV11-2 and TRBJ2-3, the complete variable domain is EAGVAQSPRYKIIEKRQSVAFWCNPISGHATLYWYQQILGQGPKLLIQFQNNGVVDDSQLPKDRFSAERLKGVDSTLKIQPAKLEDSAVYLCASSPFGARGGGADTQYFGPGTRLTVL.

V is TRBV6-6 and J is TRBJ2-2; D might be TRBD2 (5 bases). The CDR3 runs 15 residues. The V gene's germline CDR1 is MNHNY and CDR2 SVGAGI (reference sequence). V lost 5 bases and J lost 0, with 10 bases in between. CDR3 amino acids: CASSRTDANTGELFF. The CDR3 DNA reads as TGTGCCAGCAGTAGGACTGACGCGAACACCGGGGAGCTGTTTTTT.

Points on this clone: At the DNA level, this CDR3 is encoded by other sequences in the same sample as well. The chain joins TRBV29-1 to TRBJ2-5; D gene uncertain. Trimming removed 7 bases at V and 1 base at J, with 4 bases between. The CDR3 consists of 10 residues. From germline, CDR1 is SQVTM and CDR2 ANQGSEA. The CDR3 coding sequence is TGCAGCGCGGGCCAAGAGACCCAGTACTTC. Encoded protein: CSAGQETQYF.

This sequence joins TRBV15 and TRBJ1-4; D is ambiguous. This CDR3 is built from 15 residues. The germline CDR1 and CDR2 sequences are LNHNV and YYDKDF (reference sequence). Trimming stripped 0 bases from V and 8 bases from J, with 13 bases between. CDR3: CATSRDDRQREKLFF. The CDR3 DNA is TGTGCCACCAGCAGAGATGACCGTCAGAGGGAAAAACTGTTTTTT.

The gene calls are TRBV10-1 and TRBJ2-7; D unresolved. The CDR3 totals 13 residues. V lost 0 bases and J 4 bases, leaving 7 bases between the germline ends. Germline assignment: CDR1 WNHNN and CDR2 SYGVQD (reference sequence). The CDR3 here is CASSESAVYEQYF. Here the CDR3 DNA reads TGCGCCAGCAGTGAGTCGGCCGTATACGAGCAGTACTTC.

The V call is TRBV5-1, the J call TRBJ1-1, with 9 bases aligning to TRBD1. Looked up from germline, CDR1 is SGHRS and CDR2 is YFSETQ. This CDR3 is built from 16 residues. With 4 bases clipped from V and 8 bases from J, the junction kept 15 bases outside the gene matches. CDR3 in DNA: TGCGCCAGCAGCGCCTCCGGGACAGGGAACGTGAGGGAAGCTTTCTTT. Translation gives CASSASGTGNVREAFF.

The chain has TRBV5-4 and TRBJ1-1; D not certain. V was shortened by 1 base and J by 2 bases, with 3 bases between the two germline ends. CDR1 SGHNT and CDR2 YYREEE come from the germline V gene (reference sequence). The CDR3 consists of 12 residues. Here the CDR3 reads CASSLYNTEAFF. The CDR3 coding sequence is TGTGCCAGCAGCTTGTATAACACTGAAGCTTTCTTT.

The genes are TRBV6-1 and TRBJ1-2, with TRBD1 matching 7 bases. Trimming took 7 bases from V and 5 from J; bases not matched to a gene: 7. Germline V CDR1 and CDR2: MNHNS, SASEGT. The CDR3 is made up of 13 amino acids. Written as DNA, the CDR3 is TGTGCCAGCACCCGGGACAGAGGGTATGGCTACACCTTC. The encoded protein is CASTRDRGYGYTF.